Sequencing of this T cell receptor (beta chain) was carried out in a study of blood T cell repertoires in COVID-19. Study as a whole: The origin of the acute and convalescent COVID-19 samples was the United States, Italy and Spain. T cells, B-cell-depleted T cells, or PBMCs provided the cDNA or gDNA that served as material.

CDR1 and CDR2 (germline): SGHDN, FVKESK. This CDR3 is 16 amino acids long. Trimming at V came to 0 bases and at J to 5 bases, leaving 9 bases not matched to a gene. Original processing methods: Amplification of reference gene primers provided the estimated nucleated cell counts. Libraries were prepared by immunoSEQ multiplex PCR; TCRdb keeps only in-frame clonotypes and omits some of them. V and J calls and clone size follow that table, whereas D and trimming were derived from the DNA. The table has tens of thousands of clones, more than 75% seen once. Input material: peripheral blood. This rearrangement joins TRBV14 to TRBJ2-7; 8 bases agree with TRBD1. The receptor's source is a human donor in a cohort sampled during active COVID-19. This CDR3 is CASSQDRWTGRHEQYF. The CDR3 coding sequence is TGTGCCAGCAGCCAAGATCGGTGGACAGGGAGGCACGAGCAGTACTTC.